This record covers a single T cell receptor beta chain. Trimming removed 5 bases from V and 4 bases from J; junction bases left unmatched: 3. The CDR3 is 13 residues long. CDR1 and CDR2 from the germline V gene are DFQATT and SNEGSKA (reference sequence). Random hexamers served to reverse transcribe about 0.45 to 1 ug RNA. TCRdb reanalysed the immunoSEQ multiplex PCR reads using MiXCR and keeps one entry per CDR3 protein. Here the sample spans under 200,000 distinct CDR3 sequences, more than 85% being singletons. The record originates from a study of CD8 T cells in Susac syndrome. Across the whole study: Each patient with Susac syndrome, at the time of blood draw, was therapy-naive, on corticosteroids, or on intravenous immunoglobulin alone.

The rearrangement uses TRBV20-1 and TRBJ2-1; 9 bases map to TRBD2. The sequence was collected from a human donor with Susac syndrome. Source material: CD4+ T cells from PBMCs. DNA of the CDR3: TGCAGTGCTCGGACTAGCGAGTACAATGAGCAGTTCTTC. This gives the protein CSARTSEYNEQFF.